A single T cell receptor (beta chain) is shown here with its context. Its antigen is undetermined. CDR3 length: 13 amino acids. V gave up 3 bases and J gave up 6 bases, with 8 bases separating them. RNA fractions of 10%, 30% or 50% and about 18,000 to 1,000,000 sorted cells were the source of naive CD8 libraries. Sorting selected naive CD8 T cells with a CD8+CD4-CCR7+CD45RA+ phenotype. This record belongs to a study of molecular identifiers for immune sequencing clone quantification. Study results and limitations: Single-cell amounts of spiked Jurkat TCR RNA were reportedly detectable among 950,000 to 1,000,000 naive cells.

TCRdb re-called the PCR reads through MiXCR, storing one row per CDR3 protein. The sample lists around 460,000 distinct CDR3 sequences, about 26% occurring once. The TCR comes from a human donor in good health. Some libraries in this study had Jurkat cell RNA spiked in. Sequenced sample: naive CD8+ T cells from blood, with Jurkat cell RNA spiked in. Described subset: FACS-sorted CD8+CD4-CCR7+CD45RA+ naive T cells. The rearrangement uses TRBV12-3 or TRBV12-4 and TRBJ2-2; D is perhaps TRBD2 (6 bases). DNA for the CDR3: TGTGCCAGCAGTTTTACGGGAGCCGGGGAGCTGTTTTTT. The encoded protein is CASSFTGAGELFF.